These 26 T cell receptor beta chains were sequenced from one sample in a study of blood T cell repertoires in COVID-19. Only in-frame clones appear in the TCRdb table, and some are missing; sequencing was by immunoSEQ multiplex PCR. The sample contains about 360,000 clones, around 86% of which appear only once. Sequences were obtained from peripheral blood. The receptors stem from a human donor in a cohort sampled during active COVID-19.

There are a few counts of this clone. The rearrangement links TRBV2 to TRBJ2-1; D may be TRBD1 (6 bases). The length of the CDR3 is 18 residues. Trimming removed 2 bases at V and 0 bases at J, with 17 bases between. Germline CDR1 SNHLY, CDR2 FYNNEI. The CDR3 DNA reads as TGTGCCAGCAGTGAAATCCGATGGGGGCTGAGCTCCTACAATGAGCAGTTCTTC. Protein: CASSEIRWGLSSYNEQFF.

As DNA, the CDR3 is TGTGCCAGCAGTGAGAGGAGAAGCTCTGGGGCCAACGTCCTGACTTTC. Translation gives CASSERRSSGANVLTF. V is TRBV25-1 and J is TRBJ2-6; D call uncertain. CDR3 length: 16 amino acids. V was pared by 3 bases and J by 0 bases, with 9 bases between. Per germline, CDR1 MGHDK and CDR2 SYGVNS.

This chain uses TRBV28 with TRBJ2-1, with TRBD2 matching over 12 bases. Germline CDR1 reads MDHEN; CDR2 reads SYDVKM. V trimming: 7 bases; J trimming: 5 bases; junction bases outside the gene matches: 6. The CDR3 totals 15 residues. As DNA, the CDR3 is TGTGCCAGCACCCCGACTAGCGGGAGAAACAATGAGCAGTTCTTC. Translating it yields CASTPTSGRNNEQFF.

This clone occurred once. This chain links TRBV19 with TRBJ2-2; maybe TRBD1 (5 bases). The V end lost 5 bases, the J end lost 4 bases, and 17 bases lay between the germline ends. The CDR3 has 16 residues. CDR1 and CDR2 (germline): LNHDA, SQIVND (reference sequence). The CDR3 nucleotides read TGTGCCAGTAGTCCGACCCCAGGGTCGGGCACCGGGGAGCTGTTTTTT. It specifies CASSPTPGSGTGELFF.

The chain has TRBV18 and TRBJ2-1; 8 bases align to TRBD2. Germline-derived CDR1 and CDR2 are KGHSH and LQKENI. The CDR3 runs 13 residues. The J segment lost 5 bases and the V segment lost 8 bases, leaving 5 bases of the junction unmatched. DNA for the CDR3: TGTGCCAGCGCACGGGGGGGGGACAATGAGCAGTTCTTC. This sequence encodes CASARGGDNEQFF.

The chain couples TRBV28 to TRBJ1-2; 9 nucleotides align to TRBD1. This CDR3 is built from 13 residues. Germline V gene lookup returns CDR1 MDHEN and CDR2 SYDVKM. V lost 5 bases and J lost 6; bases outside the gene matches: 4. The CDR3 DNA is TGTGCCAGCAGTCTGGGACAGGGTGATGGCTACACCTTC. Amino acid sequence: CASSLGQGDGYTF.

The gene calls are TRBV10-3 and TRBJ1-2, with D possibly matching TRBD1 (5 bases). The V and J ends lost 3 bases and 3 bases respectively, with 11 bases between them. The CDR3 sequence is 14 residues long. Germline loops: CDR1 ENHRY, CDR2 SYGVKD. CDR3 amino acids: CAISEGSQDYGYTF. In DNA, the CDR3 is TGTGCCATCAGTGAAGGGTCACAGGACTATGGCTACACCTTC.

The CDR3 is CAWSLPPDTQYF. The CDR3 DNA reads as TGTGCCTGGAGCCTCCCCCCAGATACGCAGTATTTT. V and J are TRBV30 and TRBJ2-3; no clear D. From germline, CDR1 is GTSNPN and CDR2 SVGIG (reference sequence). The V and J ends lost 3 bases and 4 bases respectively, with 8 bases between them. The CDR3 extends over 12 amino acids.

This clone has only one observation. The chain joins TRBV5-1 to TRBJ2-1; TRBD1 is a possible D gene (6 bases). V lost 3 bases and J 8 bases, leaving 15 bases between the germline ends. Germline V CDR1 and CDR2: SGHRS, YFSETQ. The CDR3 is made up of 14 amino acids. Written as DNA, the CDR3 is TGCGCCAGCAGCTCACTGGGGGCGGGCCATGAGCAGTTCTTC. It is translated as CASSSLGAGHEQFF.

V gene TRBV7-9 combines with J gene TRBJ2-1; D unclear. Deletions cut 5 bases from V and 5 bases from J, with 16 bases between. Germline CDR1 and CDR2: SEHNR and FQNEAQ (reference sequence). The CDR3 spans 15 residues. The CDR3, as DNA: TGTGCCAGCAGCGCGACCGAATCGGGTAACAATGAGCAGTTCTTC. Translated, it gives CASSATESGNNEQFF.

The V and J genes are TRBV30 and TRBJ1-2, with 9 positions matching TRBD1. Per the germline V gene, CDR1 is GTSNPN and CDR2 is SVGIG (reference sequence). J was trimmed by 4 bases and V by 2 bases; bases with no gene match: 8. The CDR3 runs 15 residues. The CDR3 region has the DNA TGTGCCTGGAGTTCACAGGGGGCTTTTAGCTATGGCTACACCTTC. Its translation: CAWSSQGAFSYGYTF.

The chain joins TRBV7-9 to TRBJ2-1, with TRBD2 identical over 12 bases. This CDR3 contains 15 residues. After removal of 5 bases from V and 7 bases from J, the junction contained 6 bases not matched to a gene. The germline V gene encodes CDR1 SEHNR and CDR2 FQNEAQ (reference sequence). CDR3 bases: TGTGCCAGCAGCATTGGACTAGCGGGACATAATGAGCAGTTCTTC. Its translation is CASSIGLAGHNEQFF. Looking up the rest from reference TRBV7-9 and TRBJ2-1 gives the full variable domain: DTGVSQNPRHKITKRGQNVTFRCDPISEHNRLYWYRQTLGQGPEFLTYFQNEAQLEKSRLLSDRFSAERPKGSFSTLEIQRTEQGDSAMYLCASSIGLAGHNEQFFGPGTRLTVL.

This chain links TRBV7-3 with TRBJ1-1; D gene uncertain. Germline V gene lookup returns CDR1 SGHTA and CDR2 FQGTGA. The length of the CDR3 is 13 residues. V was trimmed by 6 bases and J by 1 base, leaving 9 bases between them. This CDR3 is CASRNAGNTEAFF. CDR3 bases: TGTGCCAGCAGGAACGCAGGGAACACTGAAGCTTTCTTT. The full variable domain, with the rest looked up from reference TRBV7-3 and TRBJ1-1, is GAGVSQTPSNKVTEKGKYVELRCDPISGHTALYWYRQSLGQGPEFLIYFQGTGAADDSGLPNDRFFAVRPEGSVSTLKIQRTERGDSAVYLCASRNAGNTEAFFGQGTRLTVV.

The V and J genes are TRBV6-5 and TRBJ1-2, with unresolved D. Germline lookup yields CDR1 MNHEY and CDR2 SVGAGI. The CDR3 has 11 amino acids. V was pared by 6 bases and J by 10 bases, with 12 bases between. The CDR3 DNA is TGTGCCAGCAGAACACATTCCTCCTACACCTTC. Protein: CASRTHSSYTF.

This rearrangement joins TRBV7-8 to TRBJ1-2; D might be TRBD1 (5 bases). Trimming stripped 5 bases from V and 4 bases from J, with 29 bases between. Looked up from germline, CDR1 is SGHVS and CDR2 is FQNEAQ. CDR3 size: 19 residues. CDR3 sequence: CASSPAGFRVIFPLYGYTF. The CDR3 DNA follows: TGTGCCAGCAGCCCGGCGGGGTTCAGGGTCATTTTCCCCCTCTATGGCTACACCTTC. Combining the CDR3 with reference TRBV7-8 and TRBJ1-2 gives the whole variable domain GAGVSQSPRYKVAKRGQDVALRCDPISGHVSLFWYQQALGQGPEFLTYFQNEAQLDKSGLPSDRFFAERPEGSVSTLKIQRTQQEDSAVYLCASSPAGFRVIFPLYGYTFGSGTRLTVV.

This CDR3 reads CASSYLVRGTQYF. CDR3 DNA: TGTGCCAGCAGTTACTTGGTCAGGGGTACCCAGTACTTC. The chain combines TRBV6-2 or TRBV6-3 with TRBJ2-5, with D perhaps TRBD1 (6 bases). Deletions cut 1 base from V and 8 bases from J, with 11 bases between. CDR1 and CDR2 from the germline V gene are MNHEY and SVGEGT. This CDR3 has 13 residues.

This chain connects TRBV27 to TRBJ2-7; D perhaps matches TRBD2 (5 bases). V lost 2 bases to trimming and J lost 3 bases, with 8 bases between them. The germline gives CDR1 MNHEY, CDR2 SMNVEV (reference sequence). This CDR3 comprises 13 residues. The CDR3 DNA reads TGTGCCAGCAGTTTAACGGGGAGCTACGAGCAGTACTTC. Translation: CASSLTGSYEQYF.

V is TRBV4-1 and J is TRBJ2-5; 11 nucleotides line up with TRBD2. With 4 bases clipped from V and 5 bases from J, the junction kept 9 bases outside the gene matches. CDR1 is MGHRA, CDR2 YSYEKL, per germline. The CDR3 sequence is 16 residues long. CDR3 region: CASSPLAGAAGETQYF. The CDR3 DNA reads as TGCGCCAGCAGCCCACTAGCGGGGGCCGCCGGGGAGACCCAGTACTTC.

V and J are TRBV6-6 and TRBJ1-5; TRBD1 matches at 10 bases. This CDR3 has 15 residues. Trimming at V came to 6 bases and at J to 2 bases, leaving 4 bases not matched to a gene. Germline CDR1 reads MNHNY; CDR2 reads SVGAGI (reference sequence). CDR3 sequence (DNA): TGTGCCAGCAGACTCGGGACAGGGGGCAATCAGCCCCAGCATTTT. Its translation: CASRLGTGGNQPQHF.

The chain carries TRBV12-3 or TRBV12-4 and TRBJ1-1; D is unclear. The CDR3 has 11 residues. Trimming took 3 bases from V and 5 from J, leaving 4 bases between them. The CDR3 nucleotides read TGTGCCAGCAGTTTGTCTACTGAAGCTTTCTTT. Amino acid sequence: CASSLSTEAFF.

The rearrangement links TRBV2 to TRBJ1-1; D remains ambiguous. Germline V gene data show CDR1 as SNHLY and CDR2 as FYNNEI. V was pared by 6 bases and J by 1 base, with 12 bases between. This CDR3 spans 14 amino acids. In DNA, the CDR3 is TGTGCCAGCAGAGTCGGCGGAGCGAACACTGAAGCTTTCTTT. Its translation: CASRVGGANTEAFF.

The rearrangement uses TRBV20-1 and TRBJ2-7, with 7 bases that match TRBD2. J lost 2 bases, V lost 4 bases, and 8 bases had no gene match. This CDR3 region has 14 residues. Germline V gene sequence: CDR1 DFQATT, CDR2 SNEGSKA (reference sequence). As DNA, the CDR3 is TGCAGTGCTACTGAACAGCGGGACCCCTACGAGCAGTACTTC. This codes for CSATEQRDPYEQYF.

The V and J genes are TRBV7-2 and TRBJ2-1, with D perhaps TRBD2 (5 bases). The CDR3 is 14 amino acids. The germline V gene encodes CDR1 SGHTA and CDR2 FQGNSA. The V and J ends lost 3 bases and 5 bases respectively, with 11 bases between them. CDR3 protein: CASSLGLAHNEQFF. In DNA form, the CDR3 reads TGTGCCAGCAGCTTGGGCCTAGCCCACAATGAGCAGTTCTTC.

This chain connects TRBV5-1 to TRBJ2-7, with a weak D call TRBD2 (5 bases). The germline CDR1 and CDR2 sequences are SGHRS and YFSETQ. This CDR3 spans 13 amino acids. The V gene lost 3 bases and the J gene lost 7 bases, with 14 bases spanning the gap. The CDR3 protein is CASSWPGSREQYF. CDR3 DNA: TGCGCCAGCAGCTGGCCGGGGTCTCGAGAGCAGTACTTC.

This chain uses TRBV11-1 with TRBJ2-1; 11 bases map to TRBD2. V trimming: 4 bases; J trimming: 8 bases; junction bases outside the gene matches: 10. This CDR3 region has 16 residues. CDR1 SGHAT and CDR2 FQDESV come from the germline V gene (reference sequence). The CDR3 sequence is CASSSRQLAGVYEQFF. Written as DNA, the CDR3 is TGTGCCAGCAGCTCCCGCCAACTAGCGGGAGTATATGAGCAGTTCTTC. Together with reference TRBV11-1 and TRBJ2-1, the CDR3 gives the full variable domain: EAEVAQSPRYKITEKSQAVAFWCDPISGHATLYWYRQILGQGPELLVQFQDESVVDDSQLPKDRFSAERLKGVDSTLKIQPAELGDSAMYLCASSSRQLAGVYEQFFGPGTRLTVL.

This chain links TRBV19 with TRBJ2-7; D might be TRBD1 (6 bases). The V end lost 2 bases, the J end lost 2 bases, and 7 bases lay between the germline ends. The V gene's germline CDR1 is LNHDA and CDR2 SQIVND (reference sequence). The length of the CDR3 is 13 residues. CDR3 DNA sequence: TGTGCCAGTAGTATAACAGGGACCTACGAGCAGTACTTC. Protein sequence: CASSITGTYEQYF.